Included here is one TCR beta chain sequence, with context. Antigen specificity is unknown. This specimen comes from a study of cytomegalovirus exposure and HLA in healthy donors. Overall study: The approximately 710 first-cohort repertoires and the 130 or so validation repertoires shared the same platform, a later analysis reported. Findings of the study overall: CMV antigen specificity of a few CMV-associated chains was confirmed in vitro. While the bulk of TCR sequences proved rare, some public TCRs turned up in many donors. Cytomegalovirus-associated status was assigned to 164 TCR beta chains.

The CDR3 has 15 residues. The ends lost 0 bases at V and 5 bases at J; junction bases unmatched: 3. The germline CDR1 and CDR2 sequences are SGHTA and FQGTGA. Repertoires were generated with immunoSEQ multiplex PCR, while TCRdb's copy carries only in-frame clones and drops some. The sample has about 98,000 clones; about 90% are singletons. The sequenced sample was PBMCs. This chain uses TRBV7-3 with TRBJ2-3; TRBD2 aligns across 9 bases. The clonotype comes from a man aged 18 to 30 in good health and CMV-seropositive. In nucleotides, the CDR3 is TGTGCCAGCAGCTTAACTAGCGGGAGCGGAGATACGCAGTATTTT. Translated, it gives CASSLTSGSGDTQYF. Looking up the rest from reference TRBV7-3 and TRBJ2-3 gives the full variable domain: GAGVSQTPSNKVTEKGKYVELRCDPISGHTALYWYRQSLGQGPEFLIYFQGTGAADDSGLPNDRFFAVRPEGSVSTLKIQRTERGDSAVYLCASSLTSGSGDTQYFGPGTRLTVL.